This paragraph reports one T cell receptor (beta chain). Its antigen is currently unknown. TCR beta cDNA libraries included unique molecular identifiers. The source material, about 0.95 to 11 million T cells, gave rise to about 460,000 cDNA molecules. TCRdb re-analysed the PCR reads in MiXCR, keeping a single row per CDR3 protein. This table holds hundreds of thousands of distinct CDR3 sequences, approximately 60% found once. This sample was included in a study of post-analysis software for immune sequencing data. Study-level findings and limits: A handful of TRBV segments (TRBV5-6, TRBV5-1 and TRBV20-1 among them) occurred more frequently in patients than in controls.

This CDR3 comprises 16 residues. Germline V CDR1 and CDR2: SNHLY, FYNNEI. V was cut by 4 bases and J by 8 bases, with 21 bases left in between. Sequencing used blood. The V and J genes are TRBV2 and TRBJ2-1, with TRBD1 as a possible D gene (5 bases). The sequence was obtained from a girl aged 2 to 10 with multiple sclerosis. This chain's CDR3 is CASSGITGLGFDEQFF. The CDR3 coding sequence is TGTGCCAGCAGTGGGATTACAGGTTTGGGTTTCGATGAGCAGTTCTTC.